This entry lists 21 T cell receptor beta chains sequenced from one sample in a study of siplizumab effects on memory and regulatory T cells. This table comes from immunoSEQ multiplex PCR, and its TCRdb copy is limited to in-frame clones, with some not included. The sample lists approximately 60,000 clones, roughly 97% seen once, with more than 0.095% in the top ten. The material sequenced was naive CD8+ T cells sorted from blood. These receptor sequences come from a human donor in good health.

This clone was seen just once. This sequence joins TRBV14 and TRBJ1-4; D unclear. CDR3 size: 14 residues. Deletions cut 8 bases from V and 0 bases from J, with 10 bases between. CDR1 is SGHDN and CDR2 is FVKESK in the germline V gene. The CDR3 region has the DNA TGTGCCAGCTCCCGACTTGCAACTAATGAAAAACTGTTTTTT. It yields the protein CASSRLATNEKLFF.

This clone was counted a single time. The CDR3, as DNA: TGTGCCAGCAGTTTTAGCTCGGGTTCCTACGAGCAGTACTTC. Protein sequence: CASSFSSGSYEQYF. The chain combines TRBV27 with TRBJ2-7, with D unresolved. Deletions cut 3 bases from V and 1 base from J, with 10 bases between. The CDR3 consists of 14 residues. CDR1 is MNHEY, CDR2 SMNVEV, per germline (reference sequence).

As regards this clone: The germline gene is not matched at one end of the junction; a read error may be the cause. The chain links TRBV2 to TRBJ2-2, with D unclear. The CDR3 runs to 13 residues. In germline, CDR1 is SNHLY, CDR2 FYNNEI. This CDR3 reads CASREGITGELFF. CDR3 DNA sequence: TGTGCCAGCAGAGAAGGGATTACCGGGGAGCTGTTTTTT.

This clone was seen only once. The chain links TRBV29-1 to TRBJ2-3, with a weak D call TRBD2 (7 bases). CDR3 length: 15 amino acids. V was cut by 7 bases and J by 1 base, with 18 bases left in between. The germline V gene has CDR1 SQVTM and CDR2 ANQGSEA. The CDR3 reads CSAPVGGRGTDTQYF. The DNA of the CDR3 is TGCAGCGCCCCGGTGGGGGGGCGAGGCACAGATACGCAGTATTTT.

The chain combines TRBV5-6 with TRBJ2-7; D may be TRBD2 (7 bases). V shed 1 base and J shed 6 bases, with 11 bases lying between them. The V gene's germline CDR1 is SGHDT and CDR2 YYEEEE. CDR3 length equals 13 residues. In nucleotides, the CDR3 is TGTGCCAGCAGCTTGTGGGCGGGGGCCGAGCAGTACTTC. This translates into CASSLWAGAEQYF.

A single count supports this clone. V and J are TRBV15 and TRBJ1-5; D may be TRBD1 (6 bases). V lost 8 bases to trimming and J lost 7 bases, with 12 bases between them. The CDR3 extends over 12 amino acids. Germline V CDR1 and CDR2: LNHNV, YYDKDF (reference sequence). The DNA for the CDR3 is TGTGCCACCGCAGAGGGGGGACAGCCCCAGCATTTT. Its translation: CATAEGGQPQHF.

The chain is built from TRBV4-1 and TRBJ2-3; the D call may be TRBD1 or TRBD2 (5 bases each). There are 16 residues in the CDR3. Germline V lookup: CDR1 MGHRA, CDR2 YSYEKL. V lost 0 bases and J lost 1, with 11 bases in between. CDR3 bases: TGCGCCAGCAGCCAAGAGGGGGACGGAGGCACAGATACGCAGTATTTT. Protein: CASSQEGDGGTDTQYF.

CDR3 bases: TGTGCCAGCAGCTTCCCGGGACAGGGGAATTGCAATCAGCCCCAGCATTTT. It translates to CASSFPGQGNCNQPQHF. The chain couples TRBV7-3 to TRBJ1-5; 10 bases agree with TRBD1. The CDR3 loop spans 17 amino acids. Germline V gene sequence: CDR1 SGHTA, CDR2 FQGTGA. V was pared by 3 bases and J by 2 bases, with 7 bases of the junction left unmatched.

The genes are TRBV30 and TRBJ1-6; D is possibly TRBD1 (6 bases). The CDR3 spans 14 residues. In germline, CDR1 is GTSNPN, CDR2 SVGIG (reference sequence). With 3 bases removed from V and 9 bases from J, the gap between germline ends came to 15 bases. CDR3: CAWSAGASGSPLHF. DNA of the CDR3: TGTGCCTGGAGCGCAGGGGCCAGTGGTTCACCCCTCCACTTT.

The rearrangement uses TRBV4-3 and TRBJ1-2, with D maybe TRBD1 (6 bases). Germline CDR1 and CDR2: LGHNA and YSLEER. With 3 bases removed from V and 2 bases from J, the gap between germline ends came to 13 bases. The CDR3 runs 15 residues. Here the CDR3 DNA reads TGCGCCAGCAGCCAGGACAGTTCCCCGAACTATGGCTACACCTTC. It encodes CASSQDSSPNYGYTF.

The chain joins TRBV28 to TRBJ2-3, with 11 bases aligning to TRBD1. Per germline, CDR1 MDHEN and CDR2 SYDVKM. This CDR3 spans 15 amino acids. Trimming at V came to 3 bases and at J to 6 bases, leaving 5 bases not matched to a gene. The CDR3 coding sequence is TGTGCCAGCAGTTTTGGACAGGGGGCGTTTGATACGCAGTATTTT. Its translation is CASSFGQGAFDTQYF. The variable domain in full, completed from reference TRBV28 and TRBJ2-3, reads DVKVTQSSRYLVKRTGEKVFLECVQDMDHENMFWYRQDPGLGLRLIYFSYDVKMKEKGDIPEGYSVSREKKERFSLILESASTNQTSMYLCASSFGQGAFDTQYFGPGTRLTVL.

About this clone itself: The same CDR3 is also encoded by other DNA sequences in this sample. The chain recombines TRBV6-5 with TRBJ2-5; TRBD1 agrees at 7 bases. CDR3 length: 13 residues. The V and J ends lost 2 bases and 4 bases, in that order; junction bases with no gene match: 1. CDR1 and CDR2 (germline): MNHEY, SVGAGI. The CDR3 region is CASSYPGGETQYF. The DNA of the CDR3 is TGTGCCAGCAGTTACCCAGGGGGAGAGACCCAGTACTTC.

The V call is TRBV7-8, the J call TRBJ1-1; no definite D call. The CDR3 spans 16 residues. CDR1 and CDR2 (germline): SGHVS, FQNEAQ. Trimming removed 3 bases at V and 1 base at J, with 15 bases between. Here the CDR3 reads CASSFLHASWNTEAFF. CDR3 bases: TGTGCCAGCAGCTTTTTACATGCCAGCTGGAACACTGAAGCTTTCTTT.

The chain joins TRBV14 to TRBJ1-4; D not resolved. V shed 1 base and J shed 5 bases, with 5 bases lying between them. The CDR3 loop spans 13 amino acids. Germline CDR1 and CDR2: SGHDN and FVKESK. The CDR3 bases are TGTGCCAGCAGCCAAGGAAGGAATGAAAAACTGTTTTTT. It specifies CASSQGRNEKLFF.

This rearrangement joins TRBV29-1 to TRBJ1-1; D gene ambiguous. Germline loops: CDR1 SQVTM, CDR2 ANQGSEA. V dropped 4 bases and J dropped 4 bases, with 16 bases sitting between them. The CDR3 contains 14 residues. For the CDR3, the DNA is TGCAGCGTTGCGGGAGGAAGGATGAGCACTGAAGCTTTCTTT. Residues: CSVAGGRMSTEAFF.

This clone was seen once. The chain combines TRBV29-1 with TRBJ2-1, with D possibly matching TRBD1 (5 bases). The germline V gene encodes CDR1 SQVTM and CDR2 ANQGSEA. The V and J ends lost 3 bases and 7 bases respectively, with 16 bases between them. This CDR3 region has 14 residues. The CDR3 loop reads CSVDFGRVGNEQFF. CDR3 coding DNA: TGCAGCGTTGACTTCGGCAGGGTGGGGAATGAGCAGTTCTTC.

CDR3 nucleotides: TGTGCCAGTAGTATCGCCATTTCCTACGAGCAGTACTTC. Protein sequence: CASSIAISYEQYF. The J gene is TRBJ2-7, the V gene TRBV19, with unresolved D. The V gene lost 3 bases and the J gene lost 1 base, with 7 bases spanning the gap. The CDR3 extends over 13 amino acids. Germline CDR1 LNHDA, CDR2 SQIVND (reference sequence).

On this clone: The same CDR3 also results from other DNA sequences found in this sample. The CDR3 protein is CASSRGETEAFF. Here the CDR3 DNA reads TGTGCCAGCAGCCGGGGGGAGACTGAAGCTTTCTTT. The chain couples TRBV5-4 to TRBJ1-1, with D tentatively TRBD1 (5 bases). CDR1 is SGHNT and CDR2 is YYREEE in the germline V gene (reference sequence). Trimming removed 4 bases from V and 5 bases from J, with 9 bases in between. This CDR3 contains 12 residues.

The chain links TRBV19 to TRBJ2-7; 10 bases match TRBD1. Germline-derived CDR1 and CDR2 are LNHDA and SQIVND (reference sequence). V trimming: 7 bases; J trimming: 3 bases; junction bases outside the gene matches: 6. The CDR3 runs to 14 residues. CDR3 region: CASTMTGGVYEQYF. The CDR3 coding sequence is TGTGCCAGTACCATGACAGGGGGCGTCTACGAGCAGTACTTC.

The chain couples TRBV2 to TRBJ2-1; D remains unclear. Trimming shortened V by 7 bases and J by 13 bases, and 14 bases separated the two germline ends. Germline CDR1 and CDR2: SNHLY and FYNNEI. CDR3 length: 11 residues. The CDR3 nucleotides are TGTGCCAGCATCAATCCTTTGGGCCAGTTCTTC. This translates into CASINPLGQFF. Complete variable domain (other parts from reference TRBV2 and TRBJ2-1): EPEVTQTPSHQVTQMGQEVILRCVPISNHLYFYWYRQILGQKVEFLVSFYNNEISEKSEIFDDQFSVERPDGSNFTLKIRSTKLEDSAMYFCASINPLGQFFGPGTRLTVL.

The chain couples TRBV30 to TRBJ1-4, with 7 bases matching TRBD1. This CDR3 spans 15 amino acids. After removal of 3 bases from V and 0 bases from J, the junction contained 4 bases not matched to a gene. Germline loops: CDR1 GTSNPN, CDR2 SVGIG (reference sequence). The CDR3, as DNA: TGTGCCTGGAGCGGGACAGTGACAACTAATGAAAAACTGTTTTTT. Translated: CAWSGTVTTNEKLFF.